These 30 T cell receptor beta chains were all obtained from the same sample, sequenced in a study of blood T cell repertoires in COVID-19 (dated by TCRdb to about 2020). Library method: the immunoSEQ multiplex PCR assay. The table was pulled from immuneACCESS by TCRdb, which kept in-frame rearrangements only. Such tables lose some clones; where checked, under half of the loss comes from unresolved V genes, and the rest has no known cause. Within this sample are fewer than 200,000 clones, with approximately 82% of them counted one time only. The ten largest clones capture roughly 18% of the sample. Sequenced: PBMCs or T cells enriched from blood (not recorded which). Receptors originate from a man in his fifties or sixties who had recovered from COVID-19.

The chain combines TRBV7-2 with TRBJ1-2; tentative D call: TRBD1 (6 bases). The V and J ends lost 5 bases and 5 bases respectively, with 15 bases between them. The CDR3 runs 14 residues. Germline V gene sequence: CDR1 SGHTA, CDR2 FQGNSA. CDR3 DNA: TGTGCCAGCAGCGTACAGGGTAGGTCGTATGGCTACACCTTC. This gives the protein CASSVQGRSYGYTF.

This clone appeared a few times. The J gene is TRBJ2-2, the V gene TRBV28, with 7 nucleotides matching TRBD1. This CDR3 comprises 17 residues. CDR1 and CDR2 (germline): MDHEN, SYDVKM. J was trimmed by 0 bases and V by 5 bases; bases with no gene match: 9. The CDR3 bases are TGTGCCAGCAGTCTGCCCCGACAGGGAACGAACACCGGGGAGCTGTTTTTT. This translates into CASSLPRQGTNTGELFF.

V is TRBV9 and J is TRBJ2-2, with a possible D match to TRBD1 (8 bases). V lost 3 bases to trimming and J lost 5 bases, with 17 bases between them. The germline V gene has CDR1 SGDLS and CDR2 YYNGEE. This CDR3 is 16 amino acids long. The CDR3 nucleotides read TGTGCCAGCAGCGCCAAAGGACAGGGAGGGACCGGGGAGCTGTTTTTT. Protein: CASSAKGQGGTGELFF. The whole variable domain, remainder taken from reference TRBV9 and TRBJ2-2, is DSGVTQTPKHLITATGQRVTLRCSPRSGDLSVYWYQQSLDQGLQFLIQYYNGEERAKGNILERFSAQQFPDLHSELNLSSLELGDSALYFCASSAKGQGGTGELFFGEGSRLTVL.

The V and J genes are TRBV7-9 and TRBJ1-5; D gene uncertain. The V end was cut by 5 bases, the J end by 7 bases, with 15 bases between. Germline V gene sequence: CDR1 SEHNR, CDR2 FQNEAQ (reference sequence). The CDR3 runs to 14 residues. The CDR3 reads CASSPGLTEQPQHF. The CDR3 DNA reads as TGTGCCAGCAGCCCTGGACTTACAGAACAGCCCCAGCATTTT.

The chain couples TRBV5-4 to TRBJ2-3; D unclear. Germline CDR1 reads SGHNT; CDR2 reads YYREEE (reference sequence). V lost 0 bases and J 1 base, leaving 12 bases between the germline ends. CDR3 length: 16 residues. The CDR3 nucleotides read TGTGCCAGCAGCTTGGCCCACCGGAGTGGCACAGATACGCAGTATTTT. Translated: CASSLAHRSGTDTQYF.

This clone was found a few times. CDR3: CASSLQLAGAYNEQFF. The CDR3 coding sequence is TGTGCCAGCAGCTTACAACTAGCGGGAGCCTACAATGAGCAGTTCTTC. This chain joins TRBV7-3 and TRBJ2-1; 11 bases map to TRBD2. CDR3 size: 16 residues. The V gene end was trimmed by 2 bases and the J gene end by 2 bases; junction bases not matched to a gene: 2. Germline V gene data show CDR1 as SGHTA and CDR2 as FQGTGA.

CDR3 loop: CASRPQGGNQPQHF. The DNA of the CDR3 is TGTGCCAGCAGACCACAGGGCGGGAATCAGCCCCAGCATTTT. V usage is TRBV6-5 and J usage is TRBJ1-5, with a weak D call TRBD1 (6 bases). The germline V gene has CDR1 MNHEY and CDR2 SVGAGI. The CDR3 covers 14 residues. Trimming removed 6 bases from V and 4 bases from J, with 13 bases in between.

As DNA, the CDR3 is TGTGCCAGCAGCTTAGGGACAGGGAATGGCTACACCTTC. It encodes CASSLGTGNGYTF. The chain carries TRBV7-9 and TRBJ1-2, with 8 bases that match TRBD1. Germline values: CDR1 SEHNR, CDR2 FQNEAQ (reference sequence). The CDR3 spans 13 residues. V lost 1 base, J lost 6 bases, and 1 base stayed unmatched.

Regarding this clone: An end of the junction does not agree with germline; a read error may underlie this. The chain is built from TRBV24-1 and TRBJ2-2; 10 nucleotides agree with TRBD1. Germline loops: CDR1 KGHDR, CDR2 SFDVKD. The CDR3 is made up of 14 amino acids. This CDR3 reads CATMGQGNSGELFF. CDR3 DNA sequence: TGTGCCACCATGGGACAGGGGAACAGCGGGGAGCTGTTTTTT.

J is TRBJ2-1 and V is TRBV27, with D possibly being TRBD2 (7 bases). Trimming took off 5 bases at V and 9 bases at J, with 17 bases between the two ends. The CDR3 contains 14 residues. In germline, CDR1 is MNHEY, CDR2 SMNVEV (reference sequence). In nucleotides, the CDR3 is TGTGCCAGCAGTAAACTAGGGGGGGTTCGTGAGCAGTTCTTC. It specifies CASSKLGGVREQFF.

The chain employs TRBV14 and TRBJ2-5, with 11 nucleotides matching TRBD2. The V segment lost 0 bases and the J segment 5 bases; nucleotides outside the gene matches: 8. Per the germline V gene, CDR1 is SGHDN and CDR2 is FVKESK. This CDR3 comprises 17 residues. This CDR3 reads CASSQEFLAGGGETQYF. In nucleotides, the CDR3 is TGTGCCAGCAGCCAAGAGTTTCTAGCGGGAGGAGGGGAGACCCAGTACTTC.

This chain joins TRBV24-1 and TRBJ2-5; perhaps TRBD1 as D (6 bases). Trimming removed 8 bases from V and 5 bases from J, with 14 bases in between. Germline lookup yields CDR1 KGHDR and CDR2 SFDVKD. The CDR3 contains 13 residues. This chain's CDR3 is CATKVTGYETQYF. The CDR3 DNA reads TGTGCCACCAAGGTGACAGGTTACGAGACCCAGTACTTC.

This clone was counted between two and nine times. The chain carries TRBV5-6 and TRBJ1-4, with a tentative D call TRBD1 (5 bases). Germline CDR1 and CDR2: SGHDT and YYEEEE. The CDR3 covers 17 residues. V was trimmed by 2 bases and J by 4 bases, leaving 18 bases between them. The CDR3 bases are TGTGCCAGCAGCTTCGGACACCTCCAGGCCCTTAATGAAAAACTGTTTTTT. It encodes CASSFGHLQALNEKLFF.

The chain joins TRBV28 to TRBJ2-2; the D gene is possibly TRBD1 (6 bases). The CDR3 length is 14 residues. Trimming stripped 5 bases from V and 4 bases from J, with 11 bases between. Germline loops: CDR1 MDHEN, CDR2 SYDVKM. The CDR3, as DNA: TGTGCCAGCAGTCACAGGGTGGTCACCGGGGAGCTGTTTTTT. Its translation: CASSHRVVTGELFF.

The chain carries TRBV19 and TRBJ1-5, with 8 positions matching TRBD1. This CDR3 has 14 amino acids. Looked up from germline, CDR1 is LNHDA and CDR2 is SQIVND (reference sequence). V shed 7 bases, J shed 6 bases, and the junction held 8 bases outside the gene matches. CDR3: CASNPDREGQPQHF. The CDR3 region has the DNA TGTGCCAGTAACCCGGACAGGGAAGGTCAGCCCCAGCATTTT.

This chain's CDR3 is CASSRDSGGLETQYF. CDR3 DNA sequence: TGTGCCAGTAGTAGGGATAGCGGGGGTTTGGAGACCCAGTACTTC. This rearrangement joins TRBV19 to TRBJ2-5; 9 bases agree with TRBD2. The CDR3 has 15 amino acids. V was clipped by 4 bases and J by 5 bases; unmatched bases: 8. Germline V lookup: CDR1 LNHDA, CDR2 SQIVND (reference sequence).

The chain joins TRBV28 to TRBJ2-2, with 8 bases lining up with TRBD2. This CDR3 spans 16 amino acids. The germline V gene has CDR1 MDHEN and CDR2 SYDVKM. V dropped 7 bases and J dropped 0; count of bases not matched to a gene: 7. Here the CDR3 reads CASKLLGGANTGELFF. For the CDR3, the DNA is TGTGCCAGCAAATTACTCGGGGGGGCGAACACCGGGGAGCTGTTTTTT.

This chain's CDR3 is CASSYSTYEQYF. The DNA of the CDR3 is TGTGCCAGCAGTTACAGCACCTACGAGCAGTACTTC. The chain uses TRBV28 and TRBJ2-7; unclear D gene. Trimming took 4 bases from V and 2 from J, leaving 6 bases between them. CDR3 length: 12 residues. CDR1 MDHEN and CDR2 SYDVKM come from the germline V gene.

J is TRBJ1-2 and V is TRBV19, with 7 bases identical to TRBD1. V shed 3 bases, J shed 4 bases, and the junction held 8 bases outside the gene matches. Looked up from germline, CDR1 is LNHDA and CDR2 is SQIVND (reference sequence). The CDR3 sequence is 15 residues long. The CDR3 DNA is TGTGCCAGTAGTATCGGACAGGACGCCCTCTATGGCTACACCTTC. Translated: CASSIGQDALYGYTF.

There are a few counts of this clone. This chain links TRBV18 with TRBJ2-7; the D is unclear. Trimming stripped 6 bases from V and 5 bases from J, with 8 bases between. Germline CDR1 reads KGHSH; CDR2 reads LQKENI. This CDR3 contains 11 residues. DNA of the CDR3: TGTGCCAGCTCGTCGTTTGACGAGCAGTACTTC. Encoded protein: CASSSFDEQYF. The entire variable domain, with the rest obtained from reference TRBV18 and TRBJ2-7, is as follows: NAGVMQNPRHLVRRRGQEARLRCSPMKGHSHVYWYRQLPEEGLKFMVYLQKENIIDESGMPKERFSAEFPKEGPSILRIQQVVRGDSAAYFCASSSFDEQYFGPGTRLTVT.

This chain uses TRBV20-1 with TRBJ2-7, with D possibly being TRBD2 (6 bases). The CDR3 loop spans 11 amino acids. The V gene's germline CDR1 is DFQATT and CDR2 SNEGSKA (reference sequence). Between the trimmed V and J ends, which lost 5 bases and 7 bases, there was a span of 12 bases. Written as DNA, the CDR3 is TGCAGTGCTGGAGGGGTCGGGGAGCAGTACTTC. Residues: CSAGGVGEQYF.

The CDR3: CASTSRDKANTEAFF. The CDR3 coding sequence is TGCGCCAGCACCAGCAGGGATAAGGCGAACACTGAAGCTTTCTTT. The chain employs TRBV10-1 and TRBJ1-1, with D possibly TRBD1 on 5 matching bases. V was cut by 7 bases and J by 1 base, with 16 bases left in between. Per the germline V gene, CDR1 is WNHNN and CDR2 is SYGVQD (reference sequence). The CDR3 is 15 amino acids.

V is TRBV28 and J is TRBJ2-7; no clear D. The germline CDR1 and CDR2 sequences are MDHEN and SYDVKM. The ends were cut back, 4 bases at V and 4 bases at J, with 5 bases in the middle. This CDR3 has 11 residues. CDR3 sequence: CASSSTYEQYF. CDR3 DNA sequence: TGTGCCAGCAGTTCGACTTACGAGCAGTACTTC.

This chain connects TRBV2 to TRBJ1-1; unclear D gene. The CDR3 length is 13 residues. Trimming removed 6 bases at V and 0 bases at J, with 8 bases between. Per the germline V gene, CDR1 is SNHLY and CDR2 is FYNNEI. For the CDR3, the DNA is TGTGCCAGCAGCTCCCAGATGAACACTGAAGCTTTCTTT. The encoded protein is CASSSQMNTEAFF.

The chain has TRBV24-1 and TRBJ1-2; possible D gene TRBD1, 6 bases. Germline V gene lookup returns CDR1 KGHDR and CDR2 SFDVKD. V dropped 4 bases and J dropped 4 bases, with 18 bases sitting between them. This CDR3 is built from 16 residues. CDR3 sequence reads: CATSDARRGQGYGYTF. The CDR3 DNA reads as TGTGCCACCAGTGACGCCAGGCGGGGGCAGGGCTATGGCTACACCTTC.

The chain has TRBV18 and TRBJ2-7; D is unclear. V shed 0 bases and J shed 0 bases, with 9 bases lying between them. CDR1 is KGHSH and CDR2 is LQKENI in the germline V gene. CDR3 length: 15 amino acids. The CDR3 coding sequence is TGTGCCAGCTCACCACCTCGAGGCTCCTCCTACGAGCAGTACTTC. Translated: CASSPPRGSSYEQYF. The full variable domain, its missing parts supplied by reference TRBV18 and TRBJ2-7, is NAGVMQNPRHLVRRRGQEARLRCSPMKGHSHVYWYRQLPEEGLKFMVYLQKENIIDESGMPKERFSAEFPKEGPSILRIQQVVRGDSAAYFCASSPPRGSSYEQYFGPGTRLTVT.

V gene TRBV7-6 combines with J gene TRBJ2-3, with 9 bases identical to TRBD2. The germline CDR1 and CDR2 sequences are SGHVS and FNYEAQ. The trim removed 0 bases at V and 3 bases at J, leaving 1 base unmatched. This CDR3 comprises 15 residues. The DNA of the CDR3 is TGTGCCAGCAGCTTAGCTAGCGGGGGTACAGATACGCAGTATTTT. Its protein product is CASSLASGGTDTQYF.

The gene calls are TRBV7-8 and TRBJ1-6, with TRBD1 identical over 7 bases. CDR1 and CDR2 (germline): SGHVS, FQNEAQ. Trimming at V came to 4 bases and at J to 4 bases, leaving 7 bases not matched to a gene. The CDR3 loop spans 16 amino acids. The CDR3 is CASSSTGQLYNSPLHF. The CDR3 DNA reads TGTGCCAGCAGCTCGACAGGGCAACTTTATAATTCACCCCTCCACTTT.

The chain carries TRBV27 and TRBJ1-5; 9 positions agree with TRBD1. V was clipped by 5 bases and J by 6 bases; unmatched bases: 14. Per the germline V gene, CDR1 is MNHEY and CDR2 is SMNVEV (reference sequence). The CDR3 consists of 17 residues. CDR3 DNA sequence: TGTGCCAGCAGTCACCAAATCGGACAGGGGAGTAGTCAGCCCCAGCATTTT. It encodes CASSHQIGQGSSQPQHF.

This clone has only one observation. This CDR3 reads CASSENYSTDTQYF. The CDR3, as DNA: TGTGCCAGCAGTGAAAACTATAGCACAGATACGCAGTATTTT. The V call is TRBV6-1, the J call TRBJ2-3; no reliable D call. V lost 2 bases and J lost 0, with 6 bases in between. Germline values: CDR1 MNHNS, CDR2 SASEGT. This CDR3 contains 14 residues.